The 19 T cell receptor beta chains below were found in one sample sequenced in a study of identical twins (dated by TCRdb to the mid-2010s). To prepare the library, 5' RACE was applied. The sequencer was an Illumina HiSeq 2000. TCRdb passed the public sequencing reads through fastp at Q25 and MiXCR, retaining productive beta sequences. Entries that share a CDR3 protein sequence are merged under the most common genes and DNA. This sample holds roughly 500,000 distinct CDR3 sequences; approximately 22% were observed only once. In total, the top ten clones hold around 0.91% of the sample. These data also formed part of another study, on T cells expressing NK-cell markers.

The material sequenced was CD4+ T cells sorted from blood. The receptors derive from a young woman in good health.

Details on this clonotype: One end of the junction fails to match germline, which may point to a read error. The genes are TRBV28 and TRBJ2-6; D is unresolved. Per the germline V gene, CDR1 is MDHEN and CDR2 is SYDVKM. The CDR3 runs 18 residues. CDR3 loop: CAISLASFSSSGANVLTF. As DNA, the CDR3 is TGTGCCATCAGTTTAGCCTCCTTTAGTAGCTCTGGGGCCAACGTCCTGACTTTC.

This clonotype was seen many times. The chain joins TRBV20-1 to TRBJ1-5; D call uncertain. V was trimmed by 1 base and J by 5 bases, leaving 9 bases between them. This CDR3 is built from 13 residues. CDR1 is DFQATT, CDR2 SNEGSKA, per germline (reference sequence). CDR3 region: CSARGSPDQPQHF. DNA of the CDR3: TGCAGTGCTAGAGGAAGTCCCGATCAGCCCCAGCATTTT.

This clonotype appeared a few times. The chain combines TRBV5-1 with TRBJ2-3; 9 positions agree with TRBD2. The CDR3 spans 17 residues. Germline trimming cut 0 bases from V and 4 bases from J; bases unmatched to any gene: 9. Germline V lookup: CDR1 SGHRS, CDR2 YFSETQ. The CDR3 coding sequence is TGCGCCAGCAGCTTGGCCGGGGCTAGCGGGGCCGCAGATACGCAGTATTTT. Residues: CASSLAGASGAADTQYF.

This clonotype has a handful of counts. The V gene is TRBV29-1, the J gene TRBJ1-1; a weak D match, TRBD1 (6 bases). This CDR3 has 13 amino acids. With 7 bases removed from V and 4 bases from J, the gap between germline ends came to 16 bases. Germline CDR1 reads SQVTM; CDR2 reads ANQGSEA. In nucleotides, the CDR3 is TGCAGCGCGACGACAGGCATGGTCACTGAAGCTTTCTTT. Its protein product is CSATTGMVTEAFF.

V usage is TRBV19 and J usage is TRBJ2-4; weak D call: TRBD2 (6 bases). The CDR3 extends over 14 amino acids. CDR1 is LNHDA and CDR2 is SQIVND in the germline V gene (reference sequence). Between the trimmed V and J ends, which lost 5 bases and 13 bases, there was a span of 21 bases. The CDR3, as DNA: TGTGCCAGTAGTTTCCAAAGCCTAGCGACGGTACAGTACTTC. Amino acids: CASSFQSLATVQYF.

The chain links TRBV20-1 to TRBJ1-1; a possible D gene is TRBD1 (5 bases). V lost 3 bases to trimming and J lost 5 bases, with 19 bases between them. This CDR3 has 15 amino acids. Germline lookup yields CDR1 DFQATT and CDR2 SNEGSKA (reference sequence). The CDR3 DNA sequence: TGCAGTGCTAGTCGAGGTCGGGGCGCGGGGACTGAAGCTTTCTTT. Protein product: CSASRGRGAGTEAFF.

This chain connects TRBV7-9 to TRBJ2-7; D remains ambiguous. The CDR3 is 14 amino acids. Trimming took off 1 base at V and 6 bases at J, with 13 bases between the two ends. CDR1 and CDR2 (germline): SEHNR, FQNEAQ (reference sequence). CDR3 sequence: CASSLEVAFSEQYF. In DNA form, the CDR3 reads TGTGCCAGCAGCTTAGAAGTGGCCTTCTCCGAGCAGTACTTC. The full variable domain, in which reference TRBV7-9 and TRBJ2-7 provide the parts outside the CDR3, is DTGVSQNPRHKITKRGQNVTFRCDPISEHNRLYWYRQTLGQGPEFLTYFQNEAQLEKSRLLSDRFSAERPKGSFSTLEIQRTEQGDSAMYLCASSLEVAFSEQYFGPGTRLTVT.

V usage is TRBV12-3 or TRBV12-4 and J usage is TRBJ2-1; 11 bases are shared with TRBD2. After removal of 4 bases from V and 7 bases from J, the junction contained 6 bases not matched to a gene. This CDR3 is built from 15 residues. CDR3 protein: CASSSRLAGFNEQFF. The CDR3 DNA reads as TGTGCCAGCAGTTCCCGACTAGCGGGATTTAATGAGCAGTTCTTC.

The chain joins TRBV20-1 to TRBJ1-3, with D possibly TRBD1 on 5 matching bases. The V end lost 0 bases, the J end lost 4 bases, and 10 bases lay between the germline ends. CDR3 length: 14 amino acids. Per the germline V gene, CDR1 is DFQATT and CDR2 is SNEGSKA (reference sequence). The CDR3 is CSARDARAGNTIYF. The CDR3 DNA follows: TGCAGTGCTAGAGATGCCAGGGCCGGAAACACCATATATTTT.

The J gene is TRBJ1-5, the V gene TRBV12-3 or TRBV12-4; D not certain. Trimming took 2 bases from V and 0 from J, leaving 17 bases between them. This CDR3 spans 18 amino acids. The CDR3 here is CASSLTPLWPYSNQPQHF. In nucleotides, the CDR3 is TGTGCCAGCAGTTTAACGCCCCTATGGCCTTATAGCAATCAGCCCCAGCATTTT.

Points on this clonotype: The junction differs from germline at one of its ends, possibly a read error. The chain joins TRBV6-2 or TRBV6-3 to TRBJ2-5; 10 nucleotides agree with TRBD1. The CDR3 extends over 14 amino acids. Looked up from germline, CDR1 is MNHEY and CDR2 is SVGEGT. The CDR3 is CASRSTGGEETQYF. CDR3 nucleotide sequence: TGTGCAAGCAGGTCGACAGGGGGCGAGGAGACCCAGTACTTC.

This clonotype was counted between two and nine times. V gene TRBV20-1 combines with J gene TRBJ2-1; 14 nucleotides agree with TRBD2. The germline V gene has CDR1 DFQATT and CDR2 SNEGSKA (reference sequence). This CDR3 is 16 amino acids long. V was pared by 5 bases and J by 8 bases, with 11 bases of the junction left unmatched. This chain's CDR3 is CSAFHGTSGSFDEQFF. The CDR3, as DNA: TGCAGTGCTTTTCACGGGACTAGCGGGAGTTTCGATGAGCAGTTCTTC.

This clonotype was seen a few times. The genes are TRBV5-1 and TRBJ2-1; D gene ambiguous. Germline V gives CDR1 SGHRS, CDR2 YFSETQ. Trimming stripped 1 base from V and 7 bases from J, with 15 bases between. The CDR3 has 15 residues. This CDR3 reads CASSLILRGRNEQFF. The CDR3 region has the DNA TGCGCCAGCAGCTTGATATTACGCGGACGTAATGAGCAGTTCTTC.

Concerning this clonotype: The DNA is omitted, as the CDR3 cannot be located on it reliably, and the CDR3 follows TCRdb's listing. The chain combines TRBV29-1 with TRBJ1-1; the DNA was not compared with TRBD1, the D call given in the table. The germline CDR1 and CDR2 sequences are SQVTM and ANQGSEA. Including both end residues, the CDR3 is 14 amino acids long. The CDR3: CSVAKGASMGVGFF.

This clonotype was found a few times. V gene TRBV5-4 combines with J gene TRBJ2-2; D is unresolved. The V gene's germline CDR1 is SGHNT and CDR2 YYREEE (reference sequence). The length of the CDR3 is 16 residues. Trimming stripped 4 bases from V and 6 bases from J, with 19 bases between. In DNA, the CDR3 is TGTGCCAGCAGCCCCGCAGGCTCCTCCCCGCCCGGGGAGCTGTTTTTT. It is translated as CASSPAGSSPPGELFF.

This clonotype was counted between two and nine times. V and J are TRBV10-3 and TRBJ2-1, with TRBD1 matching 9 bases. Germline CDR1 reads ENHRY; CDR2 reads SYGVKD. The CDR3 is made up of 17 amino acids. V lost 3 bases, J lost 0 bases, and 6 bases stayed unmatched. This CDR3 reads CAISDVRGQGSYNEQFF. CDR3 coding DNA: TGTGCCATCAGTGACGTACGGGGACAGGGCTCCTACAATGAGCAGTTCTTC.

This chain links TRBV5-4 with TRBJ1-2; D is ambiguous. With 4 bases removed from V and 4 bases from J, the gap between germline ends came to 17 bases. The V gene's germline CDR1 is SGHNT and CDR2 YYREEE (reference sequence). The CDR3 extends over 15 amino acids. The CDR3 spells CASSPRVQVGYGYTF. DNA of the CDR3: TGTGCCAGCAGCCCCCGAGTCCAGGTGGGCTATGGCTACACCTTC.

This clonotype was found a few times. V and J are TRBV28 and TRBJ2-3; maybe TRBD1 (5 bases). The ends were cut back, 3 bases at V and 10 bases at J, with 8 bases in the middle. Germline V CDR1 and CDR2: MDHEN, SYDVKM. This CDR3 is built from 11 residues. Here the CDR3 DNA reads TGTGCCAGCAGTTTTAGGGGATCGCAGTATTTT. Protein: CASSFRGSQYF.

This rearrangement joins TRBV20-1 to TRBJ2-5, with D perhaps matching TRBD2 (7 bases). Trimming stripped 5 bases from V and 4 bases from J, with 17 bases between. Germline V gene lookup returns CDR1 DFQATT and CDR2 SNEGSKA (reference sequence). This CDR3 is 14 amino acids long. The CDR3 loop reads CSASGRGAGETQYF. The CDR3 DNA is TGCAGTGCTTCGGGACGGGGGGCAGGAGAGACCCAGTACTTC.